The TCR beta chain described here comes from a study of CXCR3-negative and CXCR3-positive naive CD8 T cells. The CDR3 runs to 15 residues. Per the germline V gene, CDR1 is SQVTM and CDR2 is ANQGSEA. 5' RACE that incorporated UMI labels was used to prepare the TRB cDNA libraries. TCRdb reprocessed the 5' RACE reads and stores each CDR3 protein as one record, lacking DNA. The sample holds about 120,000 distinct CDR3 sequences. The study's findings and limits: In CXCR3-positive naive cells, the TRB CDR3s were more hydrophobic than in CXCR3-negative naive cells. Diversity in memory CD8+ cells fell much lower than the comparably high levels seen in both naive subsets.

On this clonotype itself: The antigen is undetermined.

This receptor was taken from a human donor in good health. Some clones in this sample may be carry-over from other donors' samples. The sequenced material came from naive CXCR3+ CD8+ T cells from blood. The subset was: CD45RO-CCR7+CD27+CD95- naive CD8+ T cells expressing CXCR3 (TNR3+). This chain joins TRBV29-1 and TRBJ2-4. The CDR3 spells CSVEEVILAKNIQYF.